This TCR beta chain was profiled in a study of beta chain features in type 1 diabetes. Trimming left V 3 bases short and J 5 bases short, with 4 bases between. Per germline, CDR1 DFQATT and CDR2 SNEGSKA (reference sequence). The CDR3 length is 10 residues. Of the isolated RNA, all was reverse transcribed, and so the sequenced material was expressed TCRB transcripts. The table came from immunoSEQ multiplex PCR; TCRdb's copy has only in-frame clones and leaves some out. The repertoire has 900,000 or so clones, around a sixth of them found once; the top ten carry 0.023%. Comments on this clone: Antigen specificity is unknown. Other DNA sequences in the sample encode the same CDR3.

Staining for CD45RO/CCR7/CD25/CD127/CD95/CD27 allowed sorting of CD4+ naive, central memory, regulatory and stem cell-like memory cells. General study results and limits: Relative to healthy donors, patients appeared to have naive, central memory and Treg TCRB repertoires that were more similar. Any PCR bias toward short templates would affect both groups alike.

The receptor comes from a woman aged 18 to 35 in good health. J is TRBJ2-5 and V is TRBV20-1; D is uncertain. The sequencing sample was made of naive CD4+ T cells from blood. The CDR3 protein is CSARRETQYF. In DNA form, the CDR3 reads TGCAGTGCTAGGAGGGAGACCCAGTACTTC.